The T cell receptor beta chain described here comes from a study of shared clonotypes between healthy human individuals. Study overall: Per-donor plates numbered three CD4 naive, three CD4 memory, two CD8 naive and one CD8 memory.

Assay used: immunoSEQ multiplex PCR; TCRdb lists only in-frame clones, some missing. The top ten clones hold around 0.4% of a sample with 2 million to 3 million clones, approximately 93% of them seen once. Trimming shortened V by 3 bases and J by 4 bases, and 9 bases separated the two germline ends. Looked up from germline, CDR1 is SGHTA and CDR2 is FQGNSA. This CDR3 contains 13 residues. Note on this clone: The antigen is not known.

Study-wide results and limits: Rarefaction analysis demonstrated incomplete sorted-subset sequencing notwithstanding large depth. A handful of donors held about 5% of naive CD4 clonotypes in common.

The TCR comes from a man younger than 35 in good health. Some clones in this sample may be carry-over from other donors' samples. Sequencing was performed on naive CD4+ T cells from PBMCs. As to subset: CD45RA+ positively selected. The rearrangement uses TRBV7-2 and TRBJ2-5; D may be TRBD1 or TRBD2 (5 bases each). The CDR3 here is CASSFGDLETQYF. The DNA of the CDR3 is TGTGCCAGCAGCTTTGGGGACCTAGAGACCCAGTACTTC.